This TCR beta chain was sequenced during a study of Ad26.COV2.S vaccination and SARS-CoV-2 variants. General study findings and limits: Researchers cautioned that TCR breadth and depth analyses may have underestimated total T cell responses. Vaccine recipients and placebo recipients showed similar non-spike TCR breadth.

Treatment indicated: roughly 19 received Ad26.COV2.S at low or high dose, single or two shots; about 5 received placebo; per-sample allocation not given. Material that was analyzed had been drawn on day 63 after the first vaccine or placebo injection. The CDR3 is 12 amino acids. V trimming: 0 bases; J trimming: 15 bases; junction bases outside the gene matches: 3. Per the germline V gene, CDR1 is SGDLS and CDR2 is YYNGEE. TCRdb keeps only in-frame clones here, not all; method: immunoSEQ multiplex PCR. The sample has about 400,000 clones, approximately 87% seen once; the top ten hold about 4%. Notes on this clone: The antigen is unknown.

The source of this sequence is a person aged 18-65 years who received the Ad26.COV2.S COVID-19 vaccine or a placebo. This specimen consisted of peripheral blood, obtained in a trial of Ad26.COV2.S vaccine versus placebo. The chain is built from TRBV9 and TRBJ2-1, with 10 bases lining up with TRBD1. In nucleotides, the CDR3 is TGTGCCAGCAGCGTAGAGGGACAGGGGCCGTTCTTC. Its translation is CASSVEGQGPFF.